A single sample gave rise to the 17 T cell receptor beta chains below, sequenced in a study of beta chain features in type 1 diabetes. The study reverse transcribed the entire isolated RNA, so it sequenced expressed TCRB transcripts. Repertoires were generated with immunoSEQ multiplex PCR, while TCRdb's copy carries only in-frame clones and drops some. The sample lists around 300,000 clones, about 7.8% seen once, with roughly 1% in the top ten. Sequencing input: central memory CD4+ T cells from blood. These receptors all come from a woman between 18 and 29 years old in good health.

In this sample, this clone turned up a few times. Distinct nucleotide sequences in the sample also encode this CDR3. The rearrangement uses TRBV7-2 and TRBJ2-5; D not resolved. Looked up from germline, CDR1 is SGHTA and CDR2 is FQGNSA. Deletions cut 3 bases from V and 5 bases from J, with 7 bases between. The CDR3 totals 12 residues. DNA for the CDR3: TGTGCCAGCAGCTTGGTGCGGGAGACCCAGTACTTC. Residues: CASSLVRETQYF. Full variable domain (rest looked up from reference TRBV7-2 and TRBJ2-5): GAGVSQSPSNKVTEKGKDVELRCDPISGHTALYWYRQSLGQGLEFLIYFQGNSAPDKSGLPSDRFSAERTGGSVSTLTIQRTQQEDSAVYLCASSLVRETQYFGPGTRLLVL.

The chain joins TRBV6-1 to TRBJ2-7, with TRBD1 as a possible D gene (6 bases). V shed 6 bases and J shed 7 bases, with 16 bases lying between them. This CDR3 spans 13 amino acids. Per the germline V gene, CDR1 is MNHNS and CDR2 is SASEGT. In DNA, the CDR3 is TGTGCCAGCAGCCCGTACACAGGGCTGGAGCAGTACTTC. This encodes CASSPYTGLEQYF.

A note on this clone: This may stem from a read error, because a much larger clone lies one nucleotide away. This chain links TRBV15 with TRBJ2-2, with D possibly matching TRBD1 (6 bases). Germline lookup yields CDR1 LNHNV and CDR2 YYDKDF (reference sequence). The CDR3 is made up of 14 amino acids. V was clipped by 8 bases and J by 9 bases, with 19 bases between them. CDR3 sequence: CATGRRDGGRELFF. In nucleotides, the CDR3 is TGTGCCACCGGCCGACGTGATGGGGGCCGGGAGCTGTTTTTT.

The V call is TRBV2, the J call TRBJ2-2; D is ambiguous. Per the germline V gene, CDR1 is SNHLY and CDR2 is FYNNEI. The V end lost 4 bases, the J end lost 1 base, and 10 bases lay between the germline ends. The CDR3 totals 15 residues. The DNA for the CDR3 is TGTGCCAGCAGTGGACAACCTCAGAACACCGGGGAGCTGTTTTTT. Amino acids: CASSGQPQNTGELFF. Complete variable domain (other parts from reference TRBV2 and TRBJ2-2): EPEVTQTPSHQVTQMGQEVILRCVPISNHLYFYWYRQILGQKVEFLVSFYNNEISEKSEIFDDQFSVERPDGSNFTLKIRSTKLEDSAMYFCASSGQPQNTGELFFGEGSRLTVL.

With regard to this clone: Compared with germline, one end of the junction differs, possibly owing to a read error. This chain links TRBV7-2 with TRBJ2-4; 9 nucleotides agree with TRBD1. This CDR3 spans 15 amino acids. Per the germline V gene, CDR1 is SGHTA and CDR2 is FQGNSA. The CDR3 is CASSQDGQGKNIQYF. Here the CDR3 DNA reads TGCGCCAGCAGCCAAGACGGACAGGGGAAAAACATTCAGTACTTC.

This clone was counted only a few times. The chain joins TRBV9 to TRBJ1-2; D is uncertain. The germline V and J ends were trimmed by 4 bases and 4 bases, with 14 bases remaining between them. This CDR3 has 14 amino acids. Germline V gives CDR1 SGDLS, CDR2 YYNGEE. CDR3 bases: TGTGCCAGCAGCCCACGGCGAACGAGCTATGGCTACACCTTC. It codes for CASSPRRTSYGYTF.

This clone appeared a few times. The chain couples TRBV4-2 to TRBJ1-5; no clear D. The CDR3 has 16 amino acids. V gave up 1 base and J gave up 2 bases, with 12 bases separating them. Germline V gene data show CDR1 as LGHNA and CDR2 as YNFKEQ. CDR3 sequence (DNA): TGTGCCAGCAGCCAAGCTCTGTCGGCAGGCAATCAGCCCCAGCATTTT. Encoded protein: CASSQALSAGNQPQHF.

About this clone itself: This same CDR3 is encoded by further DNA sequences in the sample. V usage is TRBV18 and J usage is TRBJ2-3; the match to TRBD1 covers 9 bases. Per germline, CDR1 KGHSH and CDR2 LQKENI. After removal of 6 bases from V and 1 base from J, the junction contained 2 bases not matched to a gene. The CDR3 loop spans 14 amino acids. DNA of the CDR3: TGTGCCAGCTCGCGGACAGGGGGCACAGATACGCAGTATTTT. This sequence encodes CASSRTGGTDTQYF.

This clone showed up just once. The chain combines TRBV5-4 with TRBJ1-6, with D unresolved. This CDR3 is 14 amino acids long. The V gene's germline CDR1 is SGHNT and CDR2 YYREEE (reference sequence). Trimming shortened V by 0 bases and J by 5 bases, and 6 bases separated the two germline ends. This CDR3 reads CASSLAVDNSPLHF. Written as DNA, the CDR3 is TGTGCCAGCAGCTTGGCAGTTGATAATTCACCCCTCCACTTT.

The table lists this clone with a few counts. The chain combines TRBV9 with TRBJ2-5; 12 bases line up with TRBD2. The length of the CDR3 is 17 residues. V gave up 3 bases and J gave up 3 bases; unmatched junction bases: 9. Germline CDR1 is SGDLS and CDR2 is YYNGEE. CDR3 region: CASSARLAGVGKETQYF. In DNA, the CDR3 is TGTGCCAGCAGCGCGAGACTAGCGGGGGTCGGAAAAGAGACCCAGTACTTC.

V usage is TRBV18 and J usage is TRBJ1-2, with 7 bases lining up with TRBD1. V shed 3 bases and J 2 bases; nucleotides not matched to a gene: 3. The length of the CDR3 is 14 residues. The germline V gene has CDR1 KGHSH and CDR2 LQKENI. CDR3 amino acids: CASSPGQTNYGYTF. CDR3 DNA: TGTGCCAGCTCACCGGGACAGACGAACTATGGCTACACCTTC.

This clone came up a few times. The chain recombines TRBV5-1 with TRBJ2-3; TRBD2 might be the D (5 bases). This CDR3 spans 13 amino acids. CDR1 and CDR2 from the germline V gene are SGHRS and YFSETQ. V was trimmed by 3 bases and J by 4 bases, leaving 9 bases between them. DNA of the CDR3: TGCGCCAGCAGCTCGGGGTGGTCAGATACGCAGTATTTT. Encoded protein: CASSSGWSDTQYF.

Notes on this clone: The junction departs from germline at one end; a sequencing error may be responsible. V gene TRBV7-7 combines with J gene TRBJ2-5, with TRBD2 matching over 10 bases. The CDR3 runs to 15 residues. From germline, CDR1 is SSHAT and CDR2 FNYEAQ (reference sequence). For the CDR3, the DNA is TGTGCTAGCAGCTTGAGAGCGGGAGGGCCAGAGACCCAGTACTTC. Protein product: CASSLRAGGPETQYF.

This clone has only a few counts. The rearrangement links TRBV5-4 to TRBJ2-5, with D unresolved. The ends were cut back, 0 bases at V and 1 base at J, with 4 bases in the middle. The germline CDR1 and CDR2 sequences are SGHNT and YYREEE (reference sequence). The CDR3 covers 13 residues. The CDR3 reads CASSLGAQETQYF. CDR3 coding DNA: TGTGCCAGCAGCTTGGGGGCCCAAGAGACCCAGTACTTC.

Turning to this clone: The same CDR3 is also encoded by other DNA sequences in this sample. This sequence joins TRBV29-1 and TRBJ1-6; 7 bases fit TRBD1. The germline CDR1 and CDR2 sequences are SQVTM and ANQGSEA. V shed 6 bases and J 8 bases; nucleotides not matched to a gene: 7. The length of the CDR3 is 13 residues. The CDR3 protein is CSVGGTEDSPLHF. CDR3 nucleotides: TGCAGCGTGGGAGGGACAGAAGATTCACCCCTCCACTTT. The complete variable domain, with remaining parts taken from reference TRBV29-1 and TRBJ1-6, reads SAVISQKPSRDICQRGTSLTIQCQVDSQVTMMFWYRQQPGQSLTLIATANQGSEATYESGFVIDKFPISRPNLTFSTLTVSNMSPEDSSIYLCSVGGTEDSPLHFGNGTRLTVT.

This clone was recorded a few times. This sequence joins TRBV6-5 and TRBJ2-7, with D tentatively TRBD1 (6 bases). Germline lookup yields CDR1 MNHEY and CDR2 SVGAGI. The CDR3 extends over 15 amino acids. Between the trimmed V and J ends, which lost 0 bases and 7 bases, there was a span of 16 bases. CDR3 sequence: CASSYSGRGLGEQYF. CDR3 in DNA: TGTGCCAGCAGTTACTCAGGCAGGGGCTTAGGAGAGCAGTACTTC.

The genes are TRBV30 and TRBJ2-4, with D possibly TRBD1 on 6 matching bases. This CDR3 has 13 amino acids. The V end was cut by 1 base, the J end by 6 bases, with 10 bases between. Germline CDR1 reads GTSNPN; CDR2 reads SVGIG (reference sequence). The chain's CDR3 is CAWSGGPGNIQYF. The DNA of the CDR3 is TGTGCCTGGAGTGGGGGGCCGGGAAACATTCAGTACTTC.